The 15 T cell receptor beta chains below all came from one sample that was sequenced in a study of metastatic and nonmetastatic thyroid tumors. Before thyroid surgery, none of the patients had received any treatment. TCRdb redid the clone calls on the PCR reads using MiXCR. The sample yields roughly 15,000 clones, under 35% seen once. Sequencing was carried out using blood. The receptors originated from a female donor with papillary thyroid cancer or a benign thyroid nodule (not recorded which). Some clones in this sample may be carry-over from other donors' samples.

In this sample, this clone turned up a few times. V usage is TRBV24-1 and J usage is TRBJ2-2, with D possibly being TRBD2 (6 bases). Germline values: CDR1 KGHDR, CDR2 SFDVKD. The CDR3 runs 13 residues. Trimming took off 6 bases at V and 8 bases at J, with 12 bases between the two ends. CDR3 in amino acids: CATSYSREGELFF. Written as DNA, the CDR3 is TGTGCCACCAGTTATAGCCGGGAGGGGGAGCTGTTTTTT.

This clone is classed as medium-sized (0.01 to 0.1%). The chain has TRBV30 and TRBJ2-3; D possibly corresponds to TRBD2 (5 bases). This CDR3 is built from 15 residues. Germline values: CDR1 GTSNPN, CDR2 SVGIG (reference sequence). Trimming left V 5 bases short and J 4 bases short, with 19 bases between. CDR3 loop: CAWSGDYPVADTQYF. CDR3 nucleotide sequence: TGTGCCTGGTCCGGGGATTACCCCGTGGCAGATACGCAGTATTTT.

This clone was detected ten times or more. The chain employs TRBV7-3 and TRBJ2-5, with 9 positions matching TRBD1. CDR1 SGHTA and CDR2 FQGTGA come from the germline V gene. The CDR3 length is 13 residues. J gave up 7 bases and V 5 bases, and 5 bases lay outside the gene matches. The CDR3 region is CASSRGTGRTQYF. The DNA of the CDR3 is TGTGCCAGCAGCAGGGGGACAGGGAGGACCCAGTACTTC.

This clone was seen more than once but under ten times. The chain employs TRBV6-2 or TRBV6-3 and TRBJ2-6, with 8 bases that match TRBD1. The CDR3 has 15 amino acids. The V and J ends lost 4 bases and 1 base, in that order; junction bases with no gene match: 0. CDR1 is MNHEY and CDR2 is SVGEGT in the germline V gene. The CDR3 DNA reads as TGTGCCAGCAGTTGGACAGGGTCTGGGGCCAACGTCCTGACTTTC. Its translation is CASSWTGSGANVLTF.

There are many counts of this clone. J is TRBJ1-1 and V is TRBV3-1; D uncertain. Germline V CDR1 and CDR2: LGHDT, YNNKEL (reference sequence). The ends were cut back, 1 base at V and 2 bases at J, with 5 bases in the middle. CDR3 length equals 13 residues. In DNA, the CDR3 is TGTGCCAGCAGCCAAGTGGCCAACACTGAAGCTTTCTTT. It codes for CASSQVANTEAFF.

This clone was seen a handful of times. The chain combines TRBV28 with TRBJ2-7; perhaps TRBD1 as D (6 bases). This CDR3 region has 16 residues. Germline loops: CDR1 MDHEN, CDR2 SYDVKM. Trimming left V 4 bases short and J 3 bases short, with 19 bases between. The CDR3 loop is CASSWGTGTEHYEQYF. The CDR3 nucleotides read TGTGCCAGCAGTTGGGGTACAGGGACGGAACACTACGAGCAGTACTTC.

V usage is TRBV20-1 and J usage is TRBJ1-3; no reliable D call. CDR3 length equals 15 residues. Per the germline V gene, CDR1 is DFQATT and CDR2 is SNEGSKA (reference sequence). The ends were cut back, 0 bases at V and 4 bases at J, with 13 bases in the middle. The CDR3 bases are TGCAGTGCTAGAGATGGGAGGTCAACCGGAAACACCATATATTTT. Protein: CSARDGRSTGNTIYF.

This clone was counted many times. The chain is built from TRBV3-1 and TRBJ2-6; D remains unclear. CDR1 LGHDT and CDR2 YNNKEL come from the germline V gene (reference sequence). V lost 3 bases to trimming and J lost 1 base, with 4 bases between them. This CDR3 spans 14 amino acids. CDR3 coding DNA: TGTGCCAGCAGCCAGGGTTCTGGGGCCAACGTCCTGACTTTC. Protein sequence: CASSQGSGANVLTF.

This clone was seen at least ten times. The rearrangement uses TRBV4-3 and TRBJ2-2, with D perhaps TRBD1 (5 bases). V lost 3 bases and J 6 bases, leaving 17 bases between the germline ends. Germline-derived CDR1 and CDR2 are LGHNA and YSLEER. The CDR3 spans 16 residues. The CDR3 region is CASSQSRTWTSGELFF. The CDR3 bases are TGCGCCAGCAGCCAGAGCCGGACATGGACCTCCGGGGAGCTGTTTTTT.

This clone was counted ten times or more. The chain uses TRBV7-9 and TRBJ2-5, with 11 bases lining up with TRBD1. CDR3 length: 15 residues. The V gene's germline CDR1 is SEHNR and CDR2 FQNEAQ (reference sequence). Trimming cost V 4 bases and J 5 bases; bases outside gene matches: 6. The CDR3 here is CASSSGQGARETQYF. The CDR3 DNA follows: TGTGCCAGCAGCTCCGGACAGGGGGCGAGGGAGACCCAGTACTTC.

This clone was counted many times. The V and J genes are TRBV14 and TRBJ1-1; a possible D gene is TRBD1 (6 bases). CDR1 is SGHDN, CDR2 FVKESK, per germline. This CDR3 spans 16 amino acids. V lost 0 bases and J 7 bases, leaving 18 bases between the germline ends. The CDR3 here is CASSQERGVMVNEAFF. The CDR3 coding sequence is TGTGCCAGCAGCCAAGAGAGGGGGGTGATGGTTAATGAAGCTTTCTTT.

The genes are TRBV30 and TRBJ2-3, with 13 bases lining up with TRBD2. The CDR3 is 16 residues long. Unmatched junction bases numbered 7, after V lost 4 bases and J lost 3 bases. Per the germline V gene, CDR1 is GTSNPN and CDR2 is SVGIG (reference sequence). The CDR3 nucleotides are TGTGCCTGGACGAGACTAGCGGGAGGTGTAACAGATACGCAGTATTTT. As protein: CAWTRLAGGVTDTQYF.

V gene TRBV11-3 combines with J gene TRBJ2-7, with TRBD1 identical over 9 bases. Trimming at V came to 5 bases and at J to 4 bases, leaving 9 bases not matched to a gene. From germline, CDR1 is SGHNT and CDR2 YENEEA. The CDR3 covers 15 residues. The CDR3 sequence: CASSPGQGMGYEQYF. Here the CDR3 DNA reads TGTGCCAGCAGCCCGGGACAGGGTATGGGGTACGAGCAGTACTTC.

This clone is labeled medium-sized (0.01 to 0.1%). The chain joins TRBV2 to TRBJ2-6, with D tentatively TRBD2 (5 bases). Germline CDR1 and CDR2: SNHLY and FYNNEI. V was trimmed by 8 bases and J by 0 bases, leaving 8 bases between them. The CDR3 is 14 residues long. The chain's CDR3 is CASVRDSGANVLTF. The CDR3, as DNA: TGTGCCAGCGTTCGGGACTCTGGGGCCAACGTCCTGACTTTC. The full variable domain, in which reference TRBV2 and TRBJ2-6 provide the parts outside the CDR3, is EPEVTQTPSHQVTQMGQEVILRCVPISNHLYFYWYRQILGQKVEFLVSFYNNEISEKSEIFDDQFSVERPDGSNFTLKIRSTKLEDSAMYFCASVRDSGANVLTFGAGSRLTVL.

This clone was recorded at least ten times. The chain combines TRBV20-1 with TRBJ2-5; TRBD2 is a possible D gene (6 bases). Per the germline V gene, CDR1 is DFQATT and CDR2 is SNEGSKA (reference sequence). The CDR3 has 16 residues. V dropped 0 bases and J dropped 1 base, with 15 bases sitting between them. CDR3 sequence: CSARDGRGATQETQYF. The CDR3, as DNA: TGCAGTGCTAGAGACGGGCGGGGCGCCACCCAAGAGACCCAGTACTTC.